This T cell receptor (beta chain) was captured by sequencing in a study of regulatory T cells in long-lasting Graves disease. Findings of the study overall: Segments TRBV28, TRBJ1-2 and TRBJ2-5 showed preferential usage in persistent disease. The persistent group shared roughly 2,700 public clonotypes, more than the approximately 1,000 shared by new patients.

The V and J ends lost 6 bases and 7 bases, in that order; junction bases with no gene match: 5. The CDR3 has 12 residues. CDR1 is MDHEN, CDR2 SYDVKM, per germline. Researchers made TCR beta libraries by using iRepertoire HTBI primers and running Arm-PCR on CDR3 regions. TCRdb used MiXCR to reprocess the multiplex PCR reads, holding one entry per CDR3 protein. Among a few hundred thousand distinct CDR3 sequences listed, more than 20% were seen once. This clonotype occurred many times. Its antigen is not known. Regarding time point: persistent/refractory GD, antithyroid drugs over 5 years with positive TRAb. The TCR library used RNA extracted from PBMCs. The patients were enrolled through endocrinology in Xi'an, China.

The sequenced sample was peripheral blood mononuclear cells (PBMCs), obtained when the disease was refractory, from a patient treated with antithyroid drugs. This clonotype was sampled from a woman aged 40 to 50 with Graves disease. The chain is built from TRBV28 and TRBJ1-2; 7 bases align to TRBD1. Here the CDR3 DNA reads TGTGCCAGCAGCTTGACAGGGTTTGGCTACACCTTC. Its translation is CASSLTGFGYTF.